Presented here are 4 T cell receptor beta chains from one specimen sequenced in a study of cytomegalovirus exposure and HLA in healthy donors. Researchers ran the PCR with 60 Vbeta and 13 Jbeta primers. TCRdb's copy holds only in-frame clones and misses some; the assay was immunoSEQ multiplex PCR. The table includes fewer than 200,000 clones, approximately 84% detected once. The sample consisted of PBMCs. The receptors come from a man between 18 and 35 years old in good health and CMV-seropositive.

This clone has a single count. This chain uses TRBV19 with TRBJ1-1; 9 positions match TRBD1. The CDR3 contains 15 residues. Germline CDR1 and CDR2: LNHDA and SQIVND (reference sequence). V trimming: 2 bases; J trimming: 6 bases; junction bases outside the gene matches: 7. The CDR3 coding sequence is TGTGCCAGTAGTATATGGACAGGGGAGGGGTCTGAAGCTTTCTTT. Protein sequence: CASSIWTGEGSEAFF.

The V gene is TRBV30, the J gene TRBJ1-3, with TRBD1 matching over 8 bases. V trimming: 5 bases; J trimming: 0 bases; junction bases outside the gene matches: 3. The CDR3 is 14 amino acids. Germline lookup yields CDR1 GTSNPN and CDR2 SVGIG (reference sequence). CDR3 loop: CAWGGQGSGNTIYF. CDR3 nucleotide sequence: TGTGCCTGGGGTGGACAGGGCTCTGGAAACACCATATATTTT.

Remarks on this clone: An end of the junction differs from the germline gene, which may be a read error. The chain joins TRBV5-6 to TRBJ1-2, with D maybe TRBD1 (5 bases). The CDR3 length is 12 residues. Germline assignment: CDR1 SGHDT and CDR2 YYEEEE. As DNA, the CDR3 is TGTGCCAGCAGCTTGTTTGACAGCCCGGGTGCCTTC. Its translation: CASSLFDSPGAF. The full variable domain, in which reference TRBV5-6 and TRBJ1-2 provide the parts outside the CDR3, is DAGVTQSPTHLIKTRGQQVTLRCSPKSGHDTVSWYQQALGQGPQFIFQYYEEEERQRGNFPDRFSGHQFPNYSSELNVNALLLGDSALYLCASSLFDSPGAFGSGTRLTVV.

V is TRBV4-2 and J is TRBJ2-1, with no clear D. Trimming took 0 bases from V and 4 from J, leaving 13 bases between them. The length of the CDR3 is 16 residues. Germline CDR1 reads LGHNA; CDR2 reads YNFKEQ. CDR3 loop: CASSQDGQSSYNEQFF. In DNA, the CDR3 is TGTGCCAGCAGCCAAGATGGGCAGAGCTCTTACAATGAGCAGTTCTTC.